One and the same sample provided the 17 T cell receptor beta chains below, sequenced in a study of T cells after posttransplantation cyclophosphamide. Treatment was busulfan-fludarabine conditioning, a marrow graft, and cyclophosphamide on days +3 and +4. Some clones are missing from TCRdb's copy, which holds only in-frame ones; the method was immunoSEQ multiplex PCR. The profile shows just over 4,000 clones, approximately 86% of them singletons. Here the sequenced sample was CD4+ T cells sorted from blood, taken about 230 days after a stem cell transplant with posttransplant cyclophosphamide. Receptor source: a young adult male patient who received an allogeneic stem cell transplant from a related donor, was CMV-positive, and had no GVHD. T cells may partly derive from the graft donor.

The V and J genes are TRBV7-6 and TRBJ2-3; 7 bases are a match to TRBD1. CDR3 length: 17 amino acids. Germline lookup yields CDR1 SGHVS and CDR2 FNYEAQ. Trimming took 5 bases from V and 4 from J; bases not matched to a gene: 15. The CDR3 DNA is TGTGCCAGCAGCCGGAGAGTTACAGGGGAAGGGGCAGATACGCAGTATTTT. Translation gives CASSRRVTGEGADTQYF.

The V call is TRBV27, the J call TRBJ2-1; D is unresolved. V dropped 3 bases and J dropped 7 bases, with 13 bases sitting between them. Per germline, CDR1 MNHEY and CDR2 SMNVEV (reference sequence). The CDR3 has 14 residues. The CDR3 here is CASSFSRWSNEQFF. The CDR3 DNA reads TGTGCCAGCAGTTTTAGCCGGTGGTCTAATGAGCAGTTCTTC.

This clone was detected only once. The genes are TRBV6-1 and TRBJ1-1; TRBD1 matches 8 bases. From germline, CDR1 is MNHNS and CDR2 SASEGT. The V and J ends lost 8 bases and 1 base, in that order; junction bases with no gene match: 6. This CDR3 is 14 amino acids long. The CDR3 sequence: CASPGTGKNTEAFF. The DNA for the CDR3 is TGTGCCAGCCCTGGGACAGGAAAGAACACTGAAGCTTTCTTT.

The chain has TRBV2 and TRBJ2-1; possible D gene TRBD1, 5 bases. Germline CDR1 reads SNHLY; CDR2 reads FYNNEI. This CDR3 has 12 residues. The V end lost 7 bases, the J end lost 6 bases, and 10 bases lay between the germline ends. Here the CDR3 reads CASTRQSNEQFF. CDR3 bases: TGTGCCAGCACCAGACAGAGCAATGAGCAGTTCTTC.

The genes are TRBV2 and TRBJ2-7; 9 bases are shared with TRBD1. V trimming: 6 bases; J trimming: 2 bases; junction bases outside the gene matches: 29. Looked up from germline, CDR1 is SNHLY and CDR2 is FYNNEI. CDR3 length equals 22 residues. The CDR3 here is CASRETGGAILLGGIVTYEQYF. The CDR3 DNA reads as TGTGCCAGCAGGGAAACAGGGGGCGCCATATTGCTGGGCGGGATCGTTACCTACGAGCAGTACTTC.

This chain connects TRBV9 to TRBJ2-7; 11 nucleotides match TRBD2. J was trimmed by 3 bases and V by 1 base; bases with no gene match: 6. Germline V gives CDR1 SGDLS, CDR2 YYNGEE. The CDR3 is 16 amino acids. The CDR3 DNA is TGTGCCAGCAGCGTATCTTCTACTAGCGGGAGCTACGAGCAGTACTTC. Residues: CASSVSSTSGSYEQYF.

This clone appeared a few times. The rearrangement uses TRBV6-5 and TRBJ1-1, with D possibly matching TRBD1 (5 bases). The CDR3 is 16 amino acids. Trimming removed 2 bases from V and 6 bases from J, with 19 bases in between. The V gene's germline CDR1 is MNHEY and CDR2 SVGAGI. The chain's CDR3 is CASSYAPHFGAAEAFF. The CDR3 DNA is TGTGCCAGCAGTTACGCCCCACATTTTGGGGCGGCTGAAGCTTTCTTT.

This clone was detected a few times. CDR3 DNA: TGTGCCAGCAGCTTAGGCGGACTCCAAGAGACCCAGTACTTC. Translated: CASSLGGLQETQYF. This sequence joins TRBV7-2 and TRBJ2-5; TRBD2 is a possible D gene (5 bases). Per the germline V gene, CDR1 is SGHTA and CDR2 is FQGNSA. The CDR3 has 14 residues. The germline V and J ends were trimmed by 1 base and 1 base, with 7 bases remaining between them. The whole variable domain, filled in from reference TRBV7-2 and TRBJ2-5, reads GAGVSQSPSNKVTEKGKDVELRCDPISGHTALYWYRQSLGQGLEFLIYFQGNSAPDKSGLPSDRFSAERTGGSVSTLTIQRTQQEDSAVYLCASSLGGLQETQYFGPGTRLLVL.

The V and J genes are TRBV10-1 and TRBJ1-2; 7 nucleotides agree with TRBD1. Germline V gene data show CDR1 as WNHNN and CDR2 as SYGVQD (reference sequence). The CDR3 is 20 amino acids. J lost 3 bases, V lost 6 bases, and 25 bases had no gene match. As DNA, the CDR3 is TGCGCCAGCAGCCCCCCTCGAAACGAACAGACAGGGAGAGGTGACTATGGCTACACCTTC. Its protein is CASSPPRNEQTGRGDYGYTF.

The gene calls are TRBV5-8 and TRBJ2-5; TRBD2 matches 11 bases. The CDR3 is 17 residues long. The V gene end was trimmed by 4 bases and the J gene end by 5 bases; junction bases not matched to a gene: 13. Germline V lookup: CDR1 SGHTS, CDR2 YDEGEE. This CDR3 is CASSPTSGGGIWETQYF. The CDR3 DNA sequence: TGTGCCAGCAGCCCCACTAGCGGGGGTGGAATATGGGAGACCCAGTACTTC.

This CDR3 is CASSWTSGGYTDTQYF. The CDR3 DNA reads TGTGCCAGTAGTTGGACTAGCGGGGGCTACACAGATACGCAGTATTTT. The chain uses TRBV19 and TRBJ2-3; 13 bases agree with TRBD2. Germline V gene lookup returns CDR1 LNHDA and CDR2 SQIVND (reference sequence). There are 16 residues in the CDR3. The trim removed 5 bases at V and 2 bases at J, leaving 4 bases unmatched.

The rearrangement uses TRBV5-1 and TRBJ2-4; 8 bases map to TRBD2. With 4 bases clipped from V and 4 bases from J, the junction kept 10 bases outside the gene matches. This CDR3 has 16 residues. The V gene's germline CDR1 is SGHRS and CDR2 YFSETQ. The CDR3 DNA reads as TGCGCCAGCAGCGTCGGACTAGCAGTGGGTAAAAACATTCAGTACTTC. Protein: CASSVGLAVGKNIQYF.

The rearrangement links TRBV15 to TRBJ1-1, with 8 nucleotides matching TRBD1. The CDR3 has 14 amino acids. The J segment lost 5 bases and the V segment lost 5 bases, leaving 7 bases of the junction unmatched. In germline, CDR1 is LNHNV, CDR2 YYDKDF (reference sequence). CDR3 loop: CATSAQGGNTEAFF. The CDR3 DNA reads TGTGCCACCAGCGCACAGGGGGGGAATACTGAAGCTTTCTTT.

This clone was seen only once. The CDR3 DNA sequence: TGTGCCAGCAGCCAAGTGAGACAGGGAAGGACTAACTATGGCTACACCTTC. It yields the protein CASSQVRQGRTNYGYTF. The V gene is TRBV5-4, the J gene TRBJ1-2; TRBD1 agrees at 7 bases. V was clipped by 4 bases and J by 0 bases; unmatched bases: 12. CDR1 and CDR2 from the germline V gene are SGHNT and YYREEE (reference sequence). CDR3 length: 17 amino acids.

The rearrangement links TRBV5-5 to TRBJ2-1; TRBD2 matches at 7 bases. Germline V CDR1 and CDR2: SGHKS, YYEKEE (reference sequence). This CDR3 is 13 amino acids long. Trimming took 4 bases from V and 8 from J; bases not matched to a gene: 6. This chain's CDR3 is CASSPGLPHEQFF. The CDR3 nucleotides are TGTGCCAGCAGCCCGGGACTACCTCATGAGCAGTTCTTC.

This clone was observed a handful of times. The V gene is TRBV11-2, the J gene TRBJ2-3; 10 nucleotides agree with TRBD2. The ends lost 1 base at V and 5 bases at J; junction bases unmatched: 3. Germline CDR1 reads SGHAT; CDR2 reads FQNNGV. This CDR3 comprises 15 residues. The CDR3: CASSLAGTSVDTQYF. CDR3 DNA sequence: TGTGCCAGCAGCTTAGCCGGGACTAGCGTAGATACGCAGTATTTT.

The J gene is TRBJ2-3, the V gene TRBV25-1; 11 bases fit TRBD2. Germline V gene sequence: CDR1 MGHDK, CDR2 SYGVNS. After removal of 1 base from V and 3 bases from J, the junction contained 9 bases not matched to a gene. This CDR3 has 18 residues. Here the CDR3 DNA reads TGTGCCAGCAGTGAATTCGGTAGCGGGGGGGTGATGACAGATACGCAGTATTTT. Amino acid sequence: CASSEFGSGGVMTDTQYF.